This record covers a single T cell receptor (beta chain). No cognate antigen has been identified for it. One base away there is no much larger clone; base qualities are not given. A MiSeq instrument was used for deep resolution sequencing, which targeted depths ranging from 1 in 1 million up to 1 in 200,000 T cells, with coverage averaging 10x for each clonotype. TCR beta libraries were generated with the immunoSEQ hsTCRB Kit. On the authors' methods: ImmunoSEQ Data Assistant and ImmunoSEQ Analyzer were used for data analysis, and V, D and J genes were assigned according to IMGT definitions. Clonality, with values ranging from 0 to 1, was calculated as one minus the normalized Shannon entropy of productive rearrangement frequencies. Public clonotype analysis was restricted to overrepresented clonotypes comprising at least 0.05% of each patient's repertoire. Repertoires from approximately 12 age-matched healthy donors in immuneACCESS were used as clonality controls. TCRdb stores this immuneACCESS table with in-frame sequences only. Part of the clones is absent; in the studies checked, under half of the shortfall reflects unresolved V genes, and no reason is known for the rest. The V and J calls and clone size are taken from that table; D and trimming were inferred from the DNA. In this sample the table shows approximately 200,000 clones, approximately 72% of which occur a single time. The ten largest clones represent roughly 13% of the sample.

The time point label here, explained by the study, means: 20 to 25 months on ibrutinib. For TCR beta library preparation, about 2 micrograms of genomic DNA were isolated from cryopreserved PBMCs. Longitudinal blood samples from CLL patients receiving ibrutinib monotherapy were subjected to high-throughput TCR beta sequencing. The patients were enrolled in a single-center, open-label phase 2 trial of ibrutinib monotherapy. This sample is part of a study of cytotoxic CD8 clonotypes in ibrutinib-treated CLL (dated by TCRdb to 2020 to 2022). Looking at the study overall: In this cohort, 15 or so patients were treatment-naive and about a dozen were relapsed/refractory, while fewer than 18 had unmutated IGHV. Partial responses were observed in 24 patients and complete responses in 2; after a median follow-up of about 69 months, remission was maintained in roughly 15 patients and progression was observed in some twelve. Samples at response were collected after a median of approximately twelve months of treatment, with a range of roughly 6 to 40 months. On average, each sample had approximately 250,000 productive templates and roughly 95,000 productive rearrangements. Longitudinal samples were available for about 30% of the 86 trial participants. Cryopreserved peripheral blood mononuclear cells were collected at three points: before therapy, at response, and at either sustained remission or disease progression. Every remission and progressive disease sample was obtained while ibrutinib was still being received by the patients. What the research found in general, with its limitations: At baseline, clonality was higher than in age-matched healthy donors and showed a strong correlation with circulating CD8+ T-cell counts. Sampling times were not matched between patients in sustained remission and patients whose disease was progressing, and lymph node repertoires were not examined. Public clonotypes were found to be uncommon and were observed to contract or remain stable during treatment; the increase in clonality was shown to reflect expansion of private clonotypes at ibrutinib response. At ibrutinib response clonality went up, during sustained remission it held steady, and at progression it dropped back toward baseline.

For this chain, trimming is 6 bases at the V end and 2 bases at the J end, and the number of junction bases without a gene match is 7. The CDR1 and CDR2 encoded by the germline V gene are MDHEN and SYDVKM. Measured from the cysteine to the phenylalanine, the CDR3 is 15 residues long. Just the 45-base CDR3 DNA is kept, in frame starting at base 1. The chain links TRBV28 with TRBJ1-5; TRBD1 fits 7 bases in the junction. The source of this sequence is a human donor with chronic lymphocytic leukemia. The sample was PBMCs, taken after 24 months of ibrutinib treatment. The CDR3 region has the sequence CASRVTGWGNQPQHF. The nucleotide sequence reads as follows: TGTGCCAGCAGGGTGACAGGGTGGGGCAATCAGCCCCAGCATTTT.